The sequence of this T cell receptor (beta chain) was determined in a study of tissue T cells after allogeneic stem cell transplantation. This clone was detected only once. V trimming: 5 bases; J trimming: 0 bases; junction bases outside the gene matches: 9. Germline CDR1 SGHVS, CDR2 FQNEAQ. The CDR3 runs to 17 residues. The protocol was immunoSEQ multiplex PCR, while the TCRdb copy is restricted to in-frame clones and leaves out a portion. The profile shows 4,500 to 7,000 clones, roughly four fifths of them singletons. This chain uses TRBV7-8 with TRBJ2-7, with 11 bases lining up with TRBD2. The sequences come from blood, collected before transplantation. The TCR originated in a man aged 35 to 70 who later had graft-versus-host disease after an allogeneic stem cell transplant. CDR3 sequence (DNA): TGTGCCAGCAGCCGGGTGTCACTAGCGGGGGTCTCCTACGAGCAGTACTTC. It translates to CASSRVSLAGVSYEQYF.